This TCR beta chain emerged from a study of blood T cell repertoires in COVID-19. Only in-frame clones appear in the TCRdb table, and some are missing; sequencing was by immunoSEQ multiplex PCR. The data hold around 180,000 clones, with 86% observed a single time. CDR3 size: 15 residues. Germline V lookup: CDR1 SGHAT, CDR2 FQNNGV. Trimming removed 0 bases at V and 0 bases at J, with 8 bases between. Clinical history as reported by participants underpinned cohort assignment. Cohort 3 donors counted as recovered after two negative PCRs, clearance, or resolved symptoms. Specimen: PBMCs or T cells enriched from blood (not recorded which). The origin of this receptor is a woman aged 25 to 45 who had recovered from COVID-19. This chain connects TRBV11-2 to TRBJ2-5; possible D gene TRBD2, 5 bases. The CDR3 protein is CASSLEGGYQETQYF. The CDR3 nucleotides are TGTGCCAGCAGCTTAGAAGGCGGGTACCAAGAGACCCAGTACTTC.